The TCR beta chain under discussion was sequenced for a study of beta chain features in type 1 diabetes. Study-level information: Cell yields, gender and age were comparable in patients and healthy donors. General observations from the study: All four CD4+ subsets from Type 1 diabetes patients carried moderately but significantly shorter TCRB CDR3s. Relative to healthy donors, patients appeared to have naive, central memory and Treg TCRB repertoires that were more similar. Diminished insertions and augmented deletions at VDJ junctions characterized type 1 diabetes patients.

V was pared by 6 bases and J by 10 bases, with 19 bases between. CDR1 is MNHEY, CDR2 SVGAGI, per germline. There are 15 residues in the CDR3. This clone occurred a few times. What it binds is not known. The whole isolated RNA underwent reverse transcription, so sequencing captured expressed TCRB transcripts. Profiled with immunoSEQ multiplex PCR; TCRdb holds only in-frame clones, not every one. Here the sample spans 350,000 to 400,000 clones, roughly 12% being singletons. The rearrangement joins TRBV6-5 to TRBJ1-6; D is ambiguous. The source is a young woman with type 1 diabetes. Sample: naive CD4+ T cells from blood. The CDR3, as DNA: TGTGCCAGCAGGCACGGGATGACCGTGGAGTCACCCCTCCACTTT. Translating it yields CASRHGMTVESPLHF.